This TCR beta chain originates from a study of cytomegalovirus exposure and HLA in healthy donors. On this clone itself: As yet, its antigen is unknown.

CDR1 is LNHDA, CDR2 SQIVND, per germline (reference sequence). V was pared by 5 bases and J by 0 bases, with 13 bases between. The CDR3 has 15 amino acids. Repertoires were generated with immunoSEQ multiplex PCR, while TCRdb's copy carries only in-frame clones and drops some. This table has some 130,000 clones, approximately 87% appearing once. Study-wide findings and caveats: The study labeled 150 or so TCR beta chains cytomegalovirus-associated.

This TCR was sampled from a man younger than 35 in good health and CMV-seronegative. The rearrangement uses TRBV19 and TRBJ1-1; D is unclear. Sequencing was done on a sample of PBMCs. The DNA for the CDR3 is TGTGCCAGTAGTTATGCGCGGAGGATGAACACTGAAGCTTTCTTT. It encodes CASSYARRMNTEAFF.